A selection of T cell receptor beta chains follows, all from one sample in a study of blood T cells in healthy people across ages. TCRdb itself ran the 5' RACE reads through MiXCR, one entry per CDR3 protein. The table lists 1,500,000 or so distinct CDR3 sequences, about 45% of them singletons. Specimen: blood. The receptors shown here come from a young woman in good health. The CDR3 runs from the conserved cysteine through the conserved F or W. D genes are given only for firm matches. Not every row has a clone size; where given, it reads once, few, many or a size class.

d_gene: TRBD1; abundance: NA; v_gene: TRBV27; j_gene: TRBJ1-6; CDR3nt: TGCGCCAGTTCTTGGGACAGGAATAATTCACCCCTCCACTTT; CDR3aa: CASSWDRNNSPLHF
d_gene: NA; abundance: few; v_gene: TRBV20-1; j_gene: TRBJ1-4; CDR3nt: TGCAGTGCTTTCTCAGGCGGGAATGAAAAACTGTTTTTT; CDR3aa: CSAFSGGNEKLFF
d_gene: TRBD1; abundance: few; v_gene: TRBV11-2; j_gene: TRBJ2-7; CDR3nt: TGTGCCAGCAGCCACGAAGACAGGGGGCGTTTCTACGAGCAGTACTTC; CDR3aa: CASSHEDRGRFYEQYF
d_gene: TRBD2; abundance: once; v_gene: TRBV11-2; j_gene: TRBJ2-7; CDR3nt: TGTGCCAGCAGCTTAGTGGCGCTAGCGGGGGTTAATGAGCAGTACTTC; CDR3aa: CASSLVALAGVNEQYF
d_gene: NA; abundance: once; v_gene: TRBV20-1; j_gene: TRBJ2-3; CDR3nt: TGCAGTGCTTCACGCCGACTAGGGGCTCTTTACTTCACAGATACGCAGTATTTT; CDR3aa: CSASRRLGALYFTDTQYF
d_gene: TRBD1; abundance: NA; v_gene: TRBV7-2; j_gene: TRBJ2-5; CDR3nt: TGTGCCAGCAGACCCCTCTACCATACAGGGGAAGAGACCCAGTACTTC; CDR3aa: CASRPLYHTGEETQYF
d_gene: TRBD1; abundance: NA; v_gene: TRBV12-3/TRBV12-4; j_gene: TRBJ2-5; CDR3nt: TGTGCCAGCAGTTCAGGACAGGTCCCAGAGACCCAGTACTTC; CDR3aa: CASSSGQVPETQYF
d_gene: NA; abundance: NA; v_gene: TRBV30; j_gene: TRBJ2-4; CDR3nt: TGTGCCTGGAGTATACCCAGGGGCATTCTTCCGAGCATTCAGTACTTC; CDR3aa: CAWSIPRGILPSIQYF
d_gene: TRBD1; abundance: NA; v_gene: TRBV4-3; j_gene: TRBJ1-2; CDR3nt: TGCGCCAGCAGCCCCAGACAGGGGACCCCCTATGGCTACACCTTC; CDR3aa: CASSPRQGTPYGYTF
d_gene: NA; abundance: few; v_gene: TRBV27; j_gene: TRBJ1-5; CDR3nt: TGTGCCAGCCGACTGAACCGGGACTTTTATCAGCCCCAGCATTTT; CDR3aa: CASRLNRDFYQPQHF
d_gene: NA; abundance: NA; v_gene: TRBV7-9; j_gene: TRBJ1-1; CDR3nt: TGTGCCAGCAGCGCAGCAGGGGCGGTCGCTGAAGCTTTCTTT; CDR3aa: CASSAAGAVAEAFF
d_gene: NA; abundance: few; v_gene: TRBV4-3; j_gene: TRBJ1-6; CDR3nt: TGCGCCAGCAGCCAAGGACGAGGAGCTCAGCGGTCACCCCTCCACTTT; CDR3aa: CASSQGRGAQRSPLHF
d_gene: TRBD1; abundance: NA; v_gene: TRBV20-1; j_gene: TRBJ1-5; CDR3nt: TGCAGTGCTGGCACAGGGGTTGGGGGCAATCAGCCCCAGCATTTT; CDR3aa: CSAGTGVGGNQPQHF
d_gene: NA; abundance: NA; v_gene: TRBV29-1; j_gene: TRBJ2-7; CDR3nt: TGCAGCGCCGACCAGGGCAACGAGCAGTACTTC; CDR3aa: CSADQGNEQYF
d_gene: NA; abundance: NA; v_gene: TRBV29-1; j_gene: TRBJ2-1; CDR3nt: TGCAGCGTTGAAGATTTCCCCTACAATGAGCAGTTCTTC; CDR3aa: CSVEDFPYNEQFF
d_gene: NA; abundance: NA; v_gene: TRBV10-3; j_gene: TRBJ2-1; CDR3nt: TGTGCCATACTAGAGAGTCTTAGCTTCACAGGGAATGAGCAGTTCTTC; CDR3aa: CAILESLSFTGNEQFF
d_gene: TRBD2; abundance: NA; v_gene: TRBV11-2; j_gene: TRBJ2-3; CDR3nt: TGTGCCAGCAGCCAAACGGGAGGGCCGGGCACAGATACGCAGTATTTT; CDR3aa: CASSQTGGPGTDTQYF
d_gene: TRBD1; abundance: NA; v_gene: TRBV28; j_gene: TRBJ1-1; CDR3nt: TGTGCCAGCAGTTTCAGGGGGGTGGTCAGCACTGAAGCTTTCTTT; CDR3aa: CASSFRGVVSTEAFF
d_gene: NA; abundance: once; v_gene: TRBV12-3/TRBV12-4; j_gene: TRBJ1-1; CDR3nt: TGTGCCAGCAGTTTATTGGCGGTGCAGGGCCGGATGAACACTGAAGCTTTCTTT; CDR3aa: CASSLLAVQGRMNTEAFF
d_gene: TRBD2; abundance: NA; v_gene: TRBV6-2/TRBV6-3; j_gene: TRBJ2-7; CDR3nt: TGTGCCAGCAGTTACCATCCGGGACTAGCTTCCTACAATGAGCAGTACTTC; CDR3aa: CASSYHPGLASYNEQYF
d_gene: TRBD1; abundance: NA; v_gene: TRBV12-3/TRBV12-4; j_gene: TRBJ1-2; CDR3nt: TGTGCCAGCGCCCCAGGGGGGAGAAGTGGCTACACCTTC; CDR3aa: CASAPGGRSGYTF
d_gene: NA; abundance: NA; v_gene: TRBV7-2; j_gene: TRBJ2-5; CDR3nt: TGTGCCAGCAGCGTTGACGGATTCGGGGAGACCCAGTACTTC; CDR3aa: CASSVDGFGETQYF
d_gene: NA; abundance: NA; v_gene: TRBV7-9; j_gene: TRBJ1-1; CDR3nt: TGTGCCAGCAGCTTAGCGTCCGGAATGAACACTGAAGCTTTCTTT; CDR3aa: CASSLASGMNTEAFF
d_gene: NA; abundance: NA; v_gene: TRBV20-1; j_gene: TRBJ1-1; CDR3nt: TGCAGTGCTAGAATCGTGGCTGAAGCTTTCTTT; CDR3aa: CSARIVAEAFF
d_gene: NA; abundance: NA; v_gene: TRBV12-3/TRBV12-4; j_gene: TRBJ1-3; CDR3nt: TGTGCCAGCAGTCTTAGGCCGGAGAACACCATATATTTT; CDR3aa: CASSLRPENTIYF
d_gene: TRBD2; abundance: NA; v_gene: TRBV7-9; j_gene: TRBJ2-1; CDR3nt: TGTGCCAGCAGCCCCCCGGTACAGCGGGAGTCTGGTGAGCAGTTCTTC; CDR3aa: CASSPPVQRESGEQFF
d_gene: NA; abundance: NA; v_gene: TRBV7-8; j_gene: TRBJ1-2; CDR3nt: TGTGCCAGCAGTTCCCGGGACACAGCTAACTATGGCTTCACCTTC; CDR3aa: CASSSRDTANYGFTF
d_gene: NA; abundance: few; v_gene: TRBV10-3; j_gene: TRBJ2-7; CDR3nt: TGTGCCATCAGCCCTTGGACGGGTCAAGATGAGCAGTACTTC; CDR3aa: CAISPWTGQDEQYF
d_gene: TRBD2; abundance: once; v_gene: TRBV7-2; j_gene: TRBJ2-1; CDR3nt: TGTGCCAGCAGCTCCCGAGGACTAGCGGGGGGCAATGAGCAGTTCTTC; CDR3aa: CASSSRGLAGGNEQFF
d_gene: NA; abundance: NA; v_gene: TRBV6-2/TRBV6-3; j_gene: TRBJ2-7; CDR3nt: TGTGCCAGCAGTCGTGGGTTTAAAGGGGACGGCCAGGACAATGAGCAGTACTTC; CDR3aa: CASSRGFKGDGQDNEQYF
d_gene: TRBD2; abundance: NA; v_gene: TRBV7-8; j_gene: TRBJ2-1; CDR3nt: TGTGCCAGCAGCGAAGCTAGCGGGGGCAGGCATTACAATGAGCAGTTCTTC; CDR3aa: CASSEASGGRHYNEQFF
d_gene: NA; abundance: NA; v_gene: TRBV10-1; j_gene: TRBJ1-5; CDR3nt: TGCGCCAGCAGTGGGTCCGCGAATCAGCCCCAGCATTTT; CDR3aa: CASSGSANQPQHF
d_gene: NA; abundance: few; v_gene: TRBV6-2/TRBV6-3; j_gene: TRBJ1-2; CDR3nt: TGTGCCAGCAGTTACCGAGACGGGGGACGTGGCTACACCTTC; CDR3aa: CASSYRDGGRGYTF
d_gene: TRBD1; abundance: NA; v_gene: TRBV7-9; j_gene: TRBJ2-5; CDR3nt: TGTGCCAGCAGGTTGACAGGGGGGGTTGAAGAGACCCAGTACTTC; CDR3aa: CASRLTGGVEETQYF
d_gene: NA; abundance: few; v_gene: TRBV7-9; j_gene: TRBJ2-1; CDR3nt: TGTGCCAGCAGCTCCCACGTCGTAGTCTACAATGAGCAGTTCTTC; CDR3aa: CASSSHVVVYNEQFF
d_gene: NA; abundance: NA; v_gene: TRBV19; j_gene: TRBJ1-5; CDR3nt: TGCGCCAGTAGTCCCCGGGACCTCGGGGAGCCCCAGCATTTT; CDR3aa: CASSPRDLGEPQHF
d_gene: NA; abundance: few; v_gene: TRBV29-1; j_gene: TRBJ2-5; CDR3nt: TGCAGCGTTGACCCAGGGCTGAGAGAGACCCAGTACTTC; CDR3aa: CSVDPGLRETQYF
d_gene: TRBD1; abundance: few; v_gene: TRBV20-1; j_gene: TRBJ2-3; CDR3nt: TGCAGTGCTAGAGCGGACAGGGGCTCACCTCACACAGATACGCAGTATTTT; CDR3aa: CSARADRGSPHTDTQYF
d_gene: TRBD1; abundance: NA; v_gene: TRBV27; j_gene: TRBJ2-7; CDR3nt: TGTGCCAGCAGTTTGGGACGAGGACAGGGACAATGGGGCGAGCAGTACTTC; CDR3aa: CASSLGRGQGQWGEQYF
d_gene: NA; abundance: NA; v_gene: TRBV7-9; j_gene: TRBJ2-5; CDR3nt: TGTGCCAGCAGCTTAGTTCGGTTTCCGAGTGGGATAGGTCAAGAGACCCAGTACTTC; CDR3aa: CASSLVRFPSGIGQETQYF
d_gene: TRBD2; abundance: NA; v_gene: TRBV7-9; j_gene: TRBJ2-5; CDR3nt: TGTGCCAGCAGTAATCGGGAGGCCCAGTACTTC; CDR3aa: CASSNREAQYF